The 16 T cell receptor delta chains below all came from one sample that was sequenced in a study of gamma-delta chains in newborns, infants, children (dated by TCRdb to between 2017 and 2020). TCRdb names Illumina MiSeq as the instrument used. TCRdb processed the public reads again with the CATT caller, after which rows with matching DNA were combined. The sample data list about 6,900 delta-chain clones, and around 11% of these were observed just once. The ten largest clones take up 7.1% of the sample. The sequenced sample consisted of blood. The receptors originated from a child who was a newborn, infant or young child, either healthy, febrile or measles-vaccinated (not recorded which).

This clone was seen only a few times. Written as DNA, the CDR3 is TGTGCCTGTGACACCTGGGGGATACGTAGCTCCTGGGACACCCGACAGATGTTTTTC. Translation gives CACDTWGIRSSWDTRQMFF. The chain uses TRDV2 and TRDJ3; 11 positions match TRDD3. The CDR3 is 19 amino acids. Germline lookup yields CDR1 GEAIGNYY and CDR2 EKD. After removal of 0 bases from V and 0 bases from J, the junction contained 3 bases not matched to a gene.

In its sample, this clone was seen a few times. This chain links TRDV2 with TRDJ1; D unclear. V lost 0 bases, J lost 1 base, and 14 bases lay in between. Germline-derived CDR1 and CDR2 are GEAIGNYY and EKD. The CDR3 extends over 16 amino acids. The CDR3 coding sequence is TGTGCCTGTGACACCGTCGGGGCGCAGCTCACCGATAAACTCATCTTT. This gives the protein CACDTVGAQLTDKLIF.

This clone has more than one count but fewer than ten. A much larger clonotype is one base distant, so this may be a read error. The rearrangement joins TRDV2 to TRDJ1; 13 positions match TRDD3. The CDR3 contains 19 residues. The ends lost 5 bases at V and 0 bases at J; junction bases unmatched: 14. CDR1 GEAIGNYY and CDR2 EKD come from the germline V gene. The CDR3 DNA reads TGTGCCTGTGTGGAAGATACTGGGGGATACGTACTGTACACCGATAAACTCATCTTT. It specifies CACVEDTGGYVLYTDKLIF.

On this clone: Compared with germline, one end of the junction differs, possibly owing to a read error. The chain recombines TRDV2 with TRDJ1, with D tentatively TRDD3 (8 bases). Germline V lookup: CDR1 GEAIGNYY, CDR2 EKD. This CDR3 region has 20 residues. Written as DNA, the CDR3 is TGTGCCTGTGACACTATTCCTACTGGGGGTCCTCCCTTTAACACCGATAAACCCATCTTT. As protein: CACDTIPTGGPPFNTDKPIF.

This clone showed up just a few times. Different DNA sequences within this sample yield the same CDR3. The CDR3 nucleotides are TGTGCCTGTGACACCGTACTGGGGGATACCTCCTGGGACACCCGACAGATGTTTTTC. Translation: CACDTVLGDTSWDTRQMFF. This rearrangement joins TRDV2 to TRDJ3; 12 bases agree with TRDD3. With 0 bases clipped from V and 0 bases from J, the junction kept 2 bases outside the gene matches. The germline gives CDR1 GEAIGNYY, CDR2 EKD. This CDR3 spans 19 amino acids.

Within the sample, this clone is medium-sized. The chain couples TRDV2 to TRDJ1; TRDD3 matches 8 bases. Looked up from germline, CDR1 is GEAIGNYY and CDR2 is EKD. The CDR3 loop spans 18 amino acids. V lost 6 bases, J lost 0 bases, and 17 bases stayed unmatched. CDR3 sequence: CACNVLLGAGLYTDKLIF. The DNA of the CDR3 is TGTGCCTGTAACGTTTTACTGGGGGCCGGCCTTTACACCGATAAACTCATCTTT.

The table lists this clone with a few counts. The junction does not match germline at one end; this may be a read error. The chain recombines TRDV2 with TRDJ1, with 7 bases identical to TRDD3. CDR3 size: 14 residues. Germline V gene lookup returns CDR1 GEAIGNYY and CDR2 EKD. The CDR3 DNA reads TGTGCCCGTGACACCTGGGGGGGAACAGATAAACTCATCTTT. Residues: CARDTWGGTDKLIF.

Relative to its sample, this clone is medium-sized. The same CDR3 arises from other DNA sequences in this sample as well. The CDR3 protein is CACDTVTGGYVWTDKLIF. CDR3 in DNA: TGTGCCTGTGACACCGTGACTGGGGGATACGTATGGACCGATAAACTCATCTTT. The chain joins TRDV2 to TRDJ1; 13 bases map to TRDD3. The CDR3 length is 18 residues. Germline CDR1 reads GEAIGNYY; CDR2 reads EKD. The V gene end was trimmed by 0 bases and the J gene end by 2 bases; junction bases not matched to a gene: 8.

No call was made for the V gene; the J gene is TRDJ1; TRDD3 was called by the table and not checked on the DNA. This CDR3 region has 16 residues. In DNA form, the CDR3 reads TGTGCCTGTGACACCGTGGGGACCCGCCCCACCGATAAACTCATCTTT. Protein sequence: CACDTVGTRPTDKLIF.

The CDR3 sequence is CACDTGRGETTITDKIIF. Written as DNA, the CDR3 is TGTGCCTGTGACACCGGAAGGGGGGAGACGACGATAACCGATAAGATCATCTTT. The V gene reported is TRDV2; the J gene is uncalled; the table's TRDD3 call for D was not verified on the DNA. Germline V gene lookup returns CDR1 GEAIGNYY and CDR2 EKD. This CDR3 region has 18 residues.

This clone turned up a few times. This rearrangement joins TRDV2 to TRDJ3, with TRDD3 identical over 8 bases. The V segment lost 0 bases and the J segment 0 bases; nucleotides outside the gene matches: 9. Germline-derived CDR1 and CDR2 are GEAIGNYY and EKD. This CDR3 spans 20 amino acids. The CDR3 DNA sequence: TGTGCCTGTGACACCGCACTGGGGGCTACCGGCTCCTGGGACACCCGACAGATGTTTTTC. The encoded protein is CACDTALGATGSWDTRQMFF.

Worth noting for this clone: This may be a read error, as it is one base from a much larger clone. The sample carries other DNA sequences with the same CDR3. The V gene is TRDV2, the J gene TRDJ1; TRDD3 might be the D (5 bases). V lost 4 bases and J 0 bases, leaving 29 bases between the germline ends. CDR3 length: 20 residues. CDR1 and CDR2 (germline): GEAIGNYY, EKD. The CDR3 spells CACDPLTPQGRKRYTDKLIF. CDR3 nucleotides: TGTGCCTGTGATCCCCTAACCCCCCAGGGGAGAAAGCGCTACACCGATAAACTCATCTTT.

For this clone: This may be a read error, as it is one base from a much larger clone. V and J are TRDV2 and TRDJ3, with 10 bases fitting TRDD3. The V segment lost 3 bases and the J segment 0 bases; nucleotides outside the gene matches: 4. CDR3 length: 18 residues. CDR1 is GEAIGNYY and CDR2 is EKD in the germline V gene. The CDR3 DNA reads TGTGCCTGTGACGCCGCTGGGGGATACTCCTGGGACACCCGACAGATGTTTTTC. Its protein product is CACDAAGGYSWDTRQMFF.

As regards this clone: Sequence at one end of the junction differs from germline and may be a read error. The same CDR3 can be traced to other DNA sequences in this sample. This chain connects TRDV2 to TRDJ1, with 11 bases lining up with TRDD3. The CDR3 is 19 residues long. CDR1 is GEAIGNYY, CDR2 EKD, per germline. CDR3 coding DNA: TGTGCCTGTGACCCACTAGTATTGGGGGATACGCGGGGGACCGATAAACTCATCTTC. This sequence encodes CACDPLVLGDTRGTDKLIF.

The chain employs TRDV2 and TRDJ3; 12 bases line up with TRDD3. The V gene end was trimmed by 2 bases and the J gene end by 0 bases; junction bases not matched to a gene: 7. Germline V gene data show CDR1 as GEAIGNYY and CDR2 as EKD. The CDR3 covers 20 residues. The CDR3: CACDSTGGYPSSWDTRQMFF. The CDR3 DNA reads as TGTGCCTGTGACAGTACTGGGGGATACCCAAGCTCCTGGGACACCCGACAGATGTTTTTC.

This chain joins TRDV2 and TRDJ3, with 12 nucleotides matching TRDD3. The CDR3 covers 18 residues. Per the germline V gene, CDR1 is GEAIGNYY and CDR2 is EKD. The junction had 7 bases not matched to a gene; V was cut back by 8 bases and J by 0 bases. The CDR3, as DNA: TGTGCCTACTCCTTACTGGGGGATACCTCCTGGGACACCCGACAGATGTTTTTC. Amino acid sequence: CAYSLLGDTSWDTRQMFF.